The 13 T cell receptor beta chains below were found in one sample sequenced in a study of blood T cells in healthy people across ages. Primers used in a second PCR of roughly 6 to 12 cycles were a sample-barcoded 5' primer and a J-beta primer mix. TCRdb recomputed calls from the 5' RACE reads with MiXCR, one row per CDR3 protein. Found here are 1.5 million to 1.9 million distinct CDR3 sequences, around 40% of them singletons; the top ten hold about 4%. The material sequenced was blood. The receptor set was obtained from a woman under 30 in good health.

Written as DNA, the CDR3 is TGTGCCAGCAGCCCGCTCGGAGGGTGGGTTGATACGCAGTATTTT. It encodes CASSPLGGWVDTQYF. The gene calls are TRBV28 and TRBJ2-3; tentative D call: TRBD2 (6 bases). The V gene lost 6 bases and the J gene lost 6 bases, with 19 bases spanning the gap. The CDR3 is made up of 15 amino acids. The germline CDR1 and CDR2 sequences are MDHEN and SYDVKM.

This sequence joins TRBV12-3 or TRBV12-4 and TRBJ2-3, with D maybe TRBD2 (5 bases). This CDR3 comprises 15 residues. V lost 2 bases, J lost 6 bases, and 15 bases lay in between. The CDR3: CASSLTGLGSDTQYF. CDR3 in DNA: TGTGCCAGCAGTTTAACGGGGTTGGGTTCGGATACGCAGTATTTT.

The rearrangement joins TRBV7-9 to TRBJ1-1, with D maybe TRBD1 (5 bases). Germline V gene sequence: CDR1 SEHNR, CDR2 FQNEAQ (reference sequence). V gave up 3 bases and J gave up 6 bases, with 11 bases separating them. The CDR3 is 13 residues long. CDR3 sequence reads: CASSLTTTAEAFF. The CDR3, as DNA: TGTGCCAGCAGCTTGACAACGACAGCTGAAGCTTTCTTT.

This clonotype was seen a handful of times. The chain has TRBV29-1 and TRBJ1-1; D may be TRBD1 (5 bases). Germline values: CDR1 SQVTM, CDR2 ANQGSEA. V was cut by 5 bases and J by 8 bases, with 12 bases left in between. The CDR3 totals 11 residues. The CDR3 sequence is CSVPVTDEAFF. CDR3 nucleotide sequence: TGCAGCGTTCCCGTGACAGACGAAGCTTTCTTT.

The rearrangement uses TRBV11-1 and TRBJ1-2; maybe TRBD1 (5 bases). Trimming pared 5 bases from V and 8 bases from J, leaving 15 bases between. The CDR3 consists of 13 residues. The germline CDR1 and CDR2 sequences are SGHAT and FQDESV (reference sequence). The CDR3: CASSPVDRGGYTF. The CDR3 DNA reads TGTGCCAGCAGCCCTGTTGACCGGGGGGGCTACACCTTC.

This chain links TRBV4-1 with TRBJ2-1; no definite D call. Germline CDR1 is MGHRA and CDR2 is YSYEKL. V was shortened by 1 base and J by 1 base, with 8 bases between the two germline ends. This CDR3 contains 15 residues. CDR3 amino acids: CASSQVFGSYNEQFF. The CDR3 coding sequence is TGCGCCAGCAGCCAAGTTTTCGGGTCCTACAATGAGCAGTTCTTC.

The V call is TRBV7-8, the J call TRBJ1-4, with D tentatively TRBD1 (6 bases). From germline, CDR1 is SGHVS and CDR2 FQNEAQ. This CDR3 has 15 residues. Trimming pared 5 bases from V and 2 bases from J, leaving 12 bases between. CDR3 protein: CASSGGGVTNEKLFF. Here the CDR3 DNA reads TGTGCCAGCAGCGGAGGGGGGGTGACTAATGAAAAACTGTTTTTT.

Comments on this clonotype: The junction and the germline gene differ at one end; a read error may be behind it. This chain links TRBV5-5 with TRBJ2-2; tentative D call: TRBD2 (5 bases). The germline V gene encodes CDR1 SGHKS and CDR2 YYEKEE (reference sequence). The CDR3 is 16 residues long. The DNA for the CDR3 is TGTGCCGGCAGCTCATACACGGGAATGAACACCGGGGAGCTGTTTTTT. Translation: CAGSSYTGMNTGELFF.

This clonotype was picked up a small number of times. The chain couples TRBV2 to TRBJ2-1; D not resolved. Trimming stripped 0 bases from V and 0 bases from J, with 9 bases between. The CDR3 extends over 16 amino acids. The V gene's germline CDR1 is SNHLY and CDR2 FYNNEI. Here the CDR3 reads CASSEALRSSYNEQFF. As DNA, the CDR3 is TGTGCCAGCAGTGAAGCTCTCCGTAGCTCCTACAATGAGCAGTTCTTC.

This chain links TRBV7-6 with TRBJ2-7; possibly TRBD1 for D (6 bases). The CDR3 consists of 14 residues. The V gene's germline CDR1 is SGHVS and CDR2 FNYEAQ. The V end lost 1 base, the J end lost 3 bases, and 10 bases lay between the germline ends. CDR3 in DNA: TGTGCCAGCAGCTTAGATGGCAGGGGCTACGAGCAGTACTTC. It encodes CASSLDGRGYEQYF.

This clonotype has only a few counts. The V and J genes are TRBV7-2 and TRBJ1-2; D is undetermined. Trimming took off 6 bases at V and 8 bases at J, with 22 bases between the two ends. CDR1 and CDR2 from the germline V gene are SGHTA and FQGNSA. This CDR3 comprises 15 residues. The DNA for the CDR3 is TGTGCCAGCAGACTAGGGTCGGGGAAACTCTACGGCTACACCTTC. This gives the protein CASRLGSGKLYGYTF.

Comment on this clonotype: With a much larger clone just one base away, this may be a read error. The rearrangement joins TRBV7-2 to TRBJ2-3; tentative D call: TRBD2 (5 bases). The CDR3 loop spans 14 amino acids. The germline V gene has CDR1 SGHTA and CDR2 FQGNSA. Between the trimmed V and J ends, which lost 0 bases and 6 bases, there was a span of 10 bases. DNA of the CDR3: TGTGCCAGCAGCTTAGCGTGGAGGTCCGATACGCAGTATTTT. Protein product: CASSLAWRSDTQYF.

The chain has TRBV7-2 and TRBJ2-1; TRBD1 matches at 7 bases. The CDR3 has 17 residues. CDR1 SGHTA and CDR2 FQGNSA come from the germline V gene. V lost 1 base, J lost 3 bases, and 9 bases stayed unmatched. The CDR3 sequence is CASSLDESGQNYNEQFF. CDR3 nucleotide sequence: TGTGCCAGCAGCTTAGATGAATCGGGACAGAACTACAATGAGCAGTTCTTC.